The 21 T cell receptor beta chains in this list originate from one sample, sequenced in a study of T-cell memory formation after mild COVID-19. TCRdb reprocessed the 5' RACE reads with MiXCR, giving one entry per CDR3 protein. This sample yields 280,000 or so distinct CDR3 sequences, of which 18% are seen a single time; about 23% belongs to the top ten. Input material: PBMCs or a T cell subset sorted from them (not recorded which). These receptors all stem from a man between 18 and 35 years old who had mild COVID-19 (a few samples of this study predate the infection). Cell type and time point are not known.

The CDR3 protein is CASSATGTGAPDTQYF. Written as DNA, the CDR3 is TGTGCCAGCAGTGCGACCGGGACAGGGGCACCAGATACGCAGTATTTT. The chain has TRBV27 and TRBJ2-3; 10 bases align to TRBD1. CDR1 is MNHEY, CDR2 SMNVEV, per germline (reference sequence). This CDR3 has 16 residues. The V segment lost 5 bases and the J segment 4 bases; nucleotides outside the gene matches: 9.

The chain is built from TRBV12-3 or TRBV12-4 and TRBJ1-3, with 7 bases fitting TRBD1. V shed 1 base and J 4 bases; nucleotides not matched to a gene: 4. This CDR3 spans 15 amino acids. The CDR3 coding sequence is TGTGCCAGCAGTTTAGATGGGACAGACGGAAACACCATATATTTT. This encodes CASSLDGTDGNTIYF.

There are many counts of this clonotype. The chain has TRBV20-1 and TRBJ2-4, with 9 bases matching TRBD2. Germline V lookup: CDR1 DFQATT, CDR2 SNEGSKA (reference sequence). This CDR3 has 12 residues. Trimming at V came to 6 bases and at J to 8 bases, leaving 5 bases not matched to a gene. DNA of the CDR3: TGCAGTGCCCCTAGCGGGGCCCACATTCAGTACTTC. This codes for CSAPSGAHIQYF.

This chain's CDR3 is CASSERGAGALYEQYV. In DNA, the CDR3 is TGTGCCAGCAGTGAAAGGGGTGCGGGGGCGCTCTACGAGCAGTACGTC. V gene TRBV6-4 combines with J gene TRBJ2-7, with D possibly being TRBD2 (7 bases). The V and J ends lost 3 bases and 3 bases respectively, with 18 bases between them. In germline, CDR1 is MRHNA, CDR2 SNTAGT. The CDR3 contains 16 residues.

The rearrangement joins TRBV7-9 to TRBJ2-7; 8 bases align to TRBD1. The V and J ends lost 4 bases and 4 bases, in that order; junction bases with no gene match: 15. CDR1 is SEHNR, CDR2 FQNEAQ, per germline (reference sequence). The CDR3 spans 17 residues. Here the CDR3 DNA reads TGTGCCAGCAGCTCTAAGACAGGGGATATTCACCTTTACGAGCAGTACTTC. Its translation is CASSSKTGDIHLYEQYF.

J is TRBJ2-7 and V is TRBV28, with TRBD2 as a possible D gene (6 bases). Germline lookup yields CDR1 MDHEN and CDR2 SYDVKM. The CDR3 has 15 residues. Trimming removed 5 bases at V and 0 bases at J, with 14 bases between. The CDR3 DNA is TGTGCCAGCAGTCCGCGAGGGACTCGCTCCTACGAGCAGTACGTC. Translating it yields CASSPRGTRSYEQYV.

The chain employs TRBV3-1 and TRBJ2-7; 10 nucleotides align to TRBD1. V dropped 4 bases and J dropped 5; count of bases not matched to a gene: 2. Germline CDR1 reads LGHDT; CDR2 reads YNNKEL (reference sequence). The CDR3 spans 13 residues. This chain's CDR3 is CASSRGQGHEQYV. The CDR3, as DNA: TGTGCCAGCAGCCGGGGACAGGGGCACGAGCAGTACGTC.

The table lists this clonotype with a few counts. The chain carries TRBV13 and TRBJ1-1; no definite D call. Looked up from germline, CDR1 is PRHDT and CDR2 is FYEKMQ (reference sequence). The CDR3 sequence is 13 residues long. V lost 4 bases to trimming and J lost 1 base, with 7 bases between them. CDR3 loop: CASSSAGNTEAFF. CDR3 coding DNA: TGTGCCAGCAGCTCAGCCGGGAACACTGAAGCTTTCTTT.

This clonotype came up many times. The chain joins TRBV7-9 to TRBJ2-5; TRBD2 is a possible D gene (7 bases). There are 14 residues in the CDR3. V shed 6 bases and J shed 4 bases, with 15 bases lying between them. Germline V gives CDR1 SEHNR, CDR2 FQNEAQ (reference sequence). The CDR3 region has the DNA TGTGCCAGCAGACTACAGGCGGGGGCAGAGACCCAGTACTTC. Translation: CASRLQAGAETQYF.

This clonotype was seen only a few times. V and J are TRBV28 and TRBJ2-7; D is undetermined. CDR1 and CDR2 (germline): MDHEN, SYDVKM. The CDR3 contains 15 residues. V gave up 3 bases and J gave up 2 bases, with 14 bases separating them. DNA of the CDR3: TGTGCCAGCAGTTTGGGTGGGAAGCCTACCTACGAGCAGTACGTC. Amino acids: CASSLGGKPTYEQYV.

In its sample, this clonotype was seen a few times. The V and J genes are TRBV27 and TRBJ2-1; 14 positions match TRBD2. Germline V lookup: CDR1 MNHEY, CDR2 SMNVEV (reference sequence). The CDR3 is 16 amino acids. J gave up 8 bases and V 3 bases, and 6 bases lay outside the gene matches. The CDR3 nucleotides read TGTGCCAGCAGTTTCTTCGGGACTAGCGGGGGCTATGAGCAGTTCTTC. It encodes CASSFFGTSGGYEQFF.

This clonotype was found a few times. This chain uses TRBV29-1 with TRBJ2-1, with TRBD2 matching over 8 bases. Germline trimming cut 0 bases from V and 6 bases from J; bases unmatched to any gene: 7. CDR3 length: 15 amino acids. Germline loops: CDR1 SQVTM, CDR2 ANQGSEA. The DNA for the CDR3 is TGCAGCGTTGAAGATCTAGTCGGGGGGGTCAATGAGCAGTTCTTC. Protein sequence: CSVEDLVGGVNEQFF.

This rearrangement joins TRBV6-2 or TRBV6-3 to TRBJ1-1; TRBD1 might be the D (6 bases). CDR1 and CDR2 from the germline V gene are MNHEY and SVGEGT. V was shortened by 6 bases and J by 4 bases, with 18 bases between the two germline ends. The CDR3 runs 15 residues. The CDR3 DNA is TGTGCCAGCAGCTTCAGCGGGGGGCGTAGCACTGAAGCTTTCTTT. Translating it yields CASSFSGGRSTEAFF.

J is TRBJ2-1 and V is TRBV5-1; the D is unclear. Germline lookup yields CDR1 SGHRS and CDR2 YFSETQ. This CDR3 has 13 residues. The V end lost 3 bases, the J end lost 9 bases, and 13 bases lay between the germline ends. The CDR3 loop is CASSWVSTSEQFF. DNA for the CDR3: TGCGCCAGCAGCTGGGTCTCCACCAGTGAGCAGTTCTTC.

The table lists this clonotype with many counts. The V gene is TRBV6-5, the J gene TRBJ2-1; a possible D gene is TRBD2 (6 bases). There are 16 residues in the CDR3. V was pared by 0 bases and J by 12 bases, with 21 bases between. Germline CDR1 reads MNHEY; CDR2 reads SVGAGI. CDR3 bases: TGTGCCAGCAGTTACTCGATGAGGGTGGTCGGGCGGGGGCAGTTCTTC. Translation gives CASSYSMRVVGRGQFF.

This clonotype was recorded a few times. This sequence joins TRBV9 and TRBJ2-3, with 10 bases that match TRBD2. This CDR3 is built from 16 residues. The germline V gene encodes CDR1 SGDLS and CDR2 YYNGEE. Losses at the gene ends were 2 bases for V and 2 bases for J; bases not matched to a gene: 5. This CDR3 is CASSVLAGVSTDTQYF. The CDR3 DNA is TGTGCCAGCAGCGTTCTAGCGGGGGTATCCACAGATACGCAGTATTTT.

The chain employs TRBV7-2 and TRBJ2-5, with 15 bases matching TRBD2. Germline assignment: CDR1 SGHTA and CDR2 FQGNSA. CDR3 length: 16 residues. The V gene end was trimmed by 7 bases and the J gene end by 5 bases; junction bases not matched to a gene: 8. The CDR3 is CASTVGGLAGGETQYF. The CDR3 DNA reads as TGTGCCAGCACCGTAGGGGGACTAGCGGGGGGCGAGACCCAGTACTTC.

This clonotype was counted at least ten times. The rearrangement links TRBV19 to TRBJ2-7, with TRBD2 matching 9 bases. This CDR3 has 15 residues. Germline V lookup: CDR1 LNHDA, CDR2 SQIVND (reference sequence). Trimming took 5 bases from V and 3 from J; bases not matched to a gene: 8. CDR3 residues: CASSSPLAGNYEQYF. The CDR3 region has the DNA TGTGCCAGTAGTTCGCCTCTAGCGGGGAACTACGAGCAGTACTTC.

The rearrangement links TRBV13 to TRBJ1-1; TRBD1 matches 10 bases. The V segment lost 5 bases and the J segment 6 bases; nucleotides outside the gene matches: 3. CDR3 length: 13 amino acids. Germline CDR1 PRHDT, CDR2 FYEKMQ (reference sequence). CDR3 protein: CASSIGTGAEAFF. In DNA, the CDR3 is TGTGCCAGCAGCATCGGGACAGGGGCTGAAGCTTTCTTT.

This clonotype was observed many times. The V call is TRBV28, the J call TRBJ2-7; 12 bases fit TRBD1. Germline V gene lookup returns CDR1 MDHEN and CDR2 SYDVKM. With 5 bases clipped from V and 3 bases from J, the junction kept 5 bases outside the gene matches. This CDR3 is built from 15 residues. DNA of the CDR3: TGTGCCAGCAGTGAAGGGACAGGGGGCTACTACGAGCAGTACGTC. It encodes CASSEGTGGYYEQYV.

The sample holds many counts of this clonotype. The chain combines TRBV18 with TRBJ1-1; D remains unclear. This CDR3 spans 14 amino acids. Trimming pared 2 bases from V and 0 bases from J, leaving 7 bases between. Germline CDR1 is KGHSH and CDR2 is LQKENI. The CDR3 sequence is CASSPRNLNTEAFF. Here the CDR3 DNA reads TGTGCCAGCTCACCAAGGAATTTGAACACTGAAGCTTTCTTT.